These T cell receptor beta chains were read from a single sample in a study of blood T cells in healthy people across ages. Using its own MiXCR run on the 5' RACE reads, TCRdb lists one record per CDR3 protein. The sample consists of 650,000 to 800,000 distinct CDR3 sequences, more than 45% of them appearing once. The specimen was blood. Receptor source: a woman aged 80 or older in good health. Each CDR3 is given with its conserved first and last residue. A D gene is named only where the DNA matches it firmly. Rows may omit the clone size; those that give it use once, few, many or a size class.

J | V | D | size | CDR3 | DNA
TRBJ2-5 | TRBV12-3/TRBV12-4 | NA | NA | CASSPGPARSETQYF | TGTGCCAGCAGCCCGGGACCAGCGAGGTCAGAGACCCAGTACTTC
TRBJ2-1 | TRBV28 | NA | NA | CASSLKGLGCNEQFF | TGTGCCAGCAGTTTAAAGGGATTGGGGTGCAATGAGCAGTTCTTC
TRBJ2-5 | TRBV6-5 | TRBD1 | NA | CASSPRGRGSETQYF | TGTGCCAGCAGTCCCAGGGGGCGCGGGTCGGAGACCCAGTACTTC
TRBJ2-5 | TRBV7-7 | TRBD1 | many | CASSYATSLDRRSWQYF | TGTGCCAGCAGCTACGCCACAAGCCTGGACAGGAGGTCGTGGCAGTACTTC
TRBJ1-6 | TRBV27 | NA | many | CASSLEGLAQSPLHF | TGTGCCAGCAGTTTAGAAGGCCTAGCGCAATCACCCCTCCACTTT
TRBJ2-7 | TRBV5-1 | TRBD1 | many | CASSVGTGGFYEQYF | TGCGCCAGCAGCGTAGGGACAGGGGGCTTCTACGAGCAGTACTTC
TRBJ2-3 | TRBV20-1 | NA | NA | CSARHGTSTDTQYF | TGCAGTGCTAGGCACGGGACTAGCACAGATACGCAGTATTTT
TRBJ1-5 | TRBV6-2/TRBV6-3 | NA | medium-sized | CASSPPAEAQPQHF | TGTGCCAGCAGTCCTCCGGCGGAGGCTCAGCCCCAGCATTTT
TRBJ2-7 | TRBV3-1 | TRBD2 | many | CASSQIRGGSWNEQYF | TGTGCCAGCAGCCAGATTAGAGGCGGGAGTTGGAACGAGCAGTACTTC
TRBJ2-7 | TRBV27 | NA | NA | CASIHGIYEQYF | TGTGCCAGCATTCACGGGATTTACGAGCAGTACTTC
TRBJ2-1 | TRBV7-9 | NA | NA | CASSQPTGHNEQFF | TGTGCCAGCAGCCAACCCACAGGACACAATGAGCAGTTCTTC
TRBJ2-3 | TRBV28 | TRBD1 | NA | CASHTTGEATDTQYF | TGTGCCAGCCATACGACAGGGGAGGCCACAGATACGCAGTATTTT
TRBJ2-7 | TRBV12-3/TRBV12-4 | TRBD1 | NA | CASRAGTGGFYEQYF | TGTGCCAGCAGGGCCGGGACAGGGGGCTTCTACGAGCAGTACTTC
TRBJ2-7 | TRBV6-5 | NA | once | CASSYGTTRSYEQYF | TGTGCCAGCAGTTATGGCACTACCCGATCCTACGAGCAGTACTTC
TRBJ2-7 | TRBV4-1 | TRBD2 | NA | CASSQGGTSGLIEQYF | TGCGCCAGCAGCCAAGGTGGGACTAGCGGCCTGATCGAGCAGTACTTC
TRBJ1-5 | TRBV20-1 | TRBD1 | NA | CSASDNDRVNSNQPQHF | TGCAGTGCTAGCGATAACGACAGGGTGAATAGCAATCAGCCCCAGCATTTT
TRBJ2-1 | TRBV7-2 | NA | few | CASRSGEECEQFF | TGTGCCAGCAGATCCGGGGAGGAGTGTGAGCAGTTCTTC
TRBJ2-1 | TRBV11-2 | TRBD2 | NA | CASSLDLAGREQFF | TGTGCCAGCAGCTTAGATCTAGCGGGACGTGAGCAGTTCTTC
TRBJ2-3 | TRBV4-2 | TRBD2 | many | CASSQDTPGSGGFTDTQYF | TGTGCCAGCAGCCAAGACACCCCTGGTAGCGGGGGGTTCACAGATACGCAGTATTTT
TRBJ2-1 | TRBV28 | NA | many | CASGGLYNEQFF | TGTGCCAGTGGGGGGCTCTACAATGAGCAGTTCTTC
TRBJ1-2 | TRBV20-1 | NA | NA | CSARDNIAGDRAGYTF | TGCAGTGCTAGAGATAATATTGCAGGAGACCGGGCGGGCTACACCTTC
TRBJ2-1 | TRBV4-3 | NA | NA | CASSQDERGNEQFF | TGCGCCAGCAGCCAAGATGAACGGGGCAATGAGCAGTTCTTC
TRBJ2-1 | TRBV12-3/TRBV12-4 | TRBD2 | NA | CASSSLAGGLNEQFF | TGTGCCAGCAGTTCGCTAGCGGGTGGGTTAAATGAGCAGTTCTTC
TRBJ2-1 | TRBV20-1 | NA | NA | CSASRSGVSYNEQFF | TGCAGTGCTTCCCGATCGGGCGTCTCCTACAATGAGCAGTTCTTC
TRBJ1-1 | TRBV5-1 | NA | NA | CASSPGPALMSTEAFF | TGCGCCAGCAGCCCGGGTCCAGCCTTAATGAGCACTGAAGCTTTCTTT
TRBJ2-3 | TRBV7-8 | TRBD2 | many | CASSVLAASTDTQYF | TGTGCCAGCAGCGTACTAGCGGCTAGCACAGATACGCAGTATTTT
TRBJ2-1 | TRBV4-3 | TRBD2 | NA | CASSQASGMVYEQFF | TGCGCCAGCAGCCAAGCTAGCGGGATGGTCTATGAGCAGTTCTTC
TRBJ1-1 | TRBV5-1 | NA | NA | CASSLNLLNTEAFF | TGCGCCAGCAGCTTAAATCTTTTGAACACTGAAGCTTTCTTT
TRBJ2-5 | TRBV7-2 | TRBD2 | once | CASSLAASGAQETQYF | TGTGCCAGCAGCTTAGCGGCTAGCGGGGCACAAGAGACCCAGTACTTC
TRBJ2-1 | TRBV28 | NA | NA | CASSLPGRRDNSEQFF | TGTGCCAGCAGTTTACCGGGCCGGAGGGATAACAGTGAGCAGTTCTTC
TRBJ1-5 | TRBV12-3/TRBV12-4 | NA | NA | CASSLIGQGLHQPQHF | TGTGCCAGCAGTTTAATTGGTCAGGGTCTACATCAGCCCCAGCATTTT
TRBJ2-3 | TRBV5-1 | NA | NA | CTSSPTTGTDTQYF | TGCACCAGCAGCCCTACGACGGGAACAGATACGCAGTATTTT
TRBJ1-1 | TRBV6-6 | NA | NA | CASLSGPEAFF | TGTGCCAGCTTATCAGGGCCTGAAGCTTTCTTT
TRBJ2-1 | TRBV29-1 | TRBD1 | many | CSVVGRGNGIYNEQFF | TGCAGCGTTGTGGGCAGGGGGAATGGGATTTACAATGAGCAGTTCTTC
TRBJ2-7 | TRBV11-2 | NA | NA | CASSFGSVYNEQYF | TGTGCCAGCAGCTTCGGTTCTGTCTACAATGAGCAGTACTTC
TRBJ2-1 | TRBV20-1 | TRBD2 | NA | CSARASGGISYNEQFF | TGCAGTGCTAGGGCGAGCGGGGGTATTTCCTACAATGAGCAGTTCTTC
TRBJ2-1 | TRBV27 | TRBD1 | many | CASIRQGSPRNEQFF | TGTGCCAGCATCCGACAGGGAAGTCCTCGGAATGAGCAGTTCTTC
TRBJ1-6 | TRBV16 | NA | NA | CASSLPGILSPLHF | TGTGCCAGCAGCCTACCCGGCATTTTATCACCCCTCCACTTT
TRBJ2-1 | TRBV2 | TRBD1 | NA | CASSVDRGDNEQFF | TGTGCCAGCAGTGTGGACAGGGGAGACAATGAGCAGTTCTTC
TRBJ1-1 | TRBV3-1 | NA | NA | CASSQSPNTEAFF | TGTGCCAGCAGCCAAAGTCCGAACACTGAAGCTTTCTTT
TRBJ1-1 | TRBV5-1 | NA | few | CASSLAGDRGTEAFF | TGCGCCAGCAGCTTGGCGGGGGATAGGGGGACTGAAGCTTTCTTT
TRBJ2-7 | TRBV9 | NA | many | CASSPQVATQTLPYEQYF | TGTGCCAGCAGCCCCCAGGTTGCTACCCAGACCCTTCCCTACGAGCAGTACTTC
TRBJ2-5 | TRBV20-1 | NA | few | CSAAYTVGETQYF | TGCAGTGCGGCGTATACGGTCGGAGAGACCCAGTACTTC
TRBJ1-2 | TRBV4-1 | NA | NA | CASSQILGPYGYTF | TGCGCCAGCAGCCAAATCTTGGGTCCCTATGGCTACACCTTC
TRBJ2-1 | TRBV11-2 | NA | NA | CAEPGLTSYNEQFF | TGTGCCGAGCCGGGACTCACCTCGTACAATGAGCAGTTCTTC
TRBJ2-1 | TRBV4-1 | NA | many | CASRLRGGQDNEQFF | TGCGCCAGCAGACTAAGGGGGGGGCAGGACAATGAGCAGTTCTTC